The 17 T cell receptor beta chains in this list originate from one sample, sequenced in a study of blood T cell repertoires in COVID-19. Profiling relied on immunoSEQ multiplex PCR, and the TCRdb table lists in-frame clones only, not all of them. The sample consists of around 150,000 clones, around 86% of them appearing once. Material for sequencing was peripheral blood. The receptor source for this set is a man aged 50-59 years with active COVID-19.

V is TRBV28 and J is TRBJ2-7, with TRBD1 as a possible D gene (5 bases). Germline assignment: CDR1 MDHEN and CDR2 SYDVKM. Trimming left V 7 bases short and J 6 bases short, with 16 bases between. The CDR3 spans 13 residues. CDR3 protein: CASISPPRVEQYF. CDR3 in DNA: TGTGCCAGCATTAGCCCCCCCAGGGTCGAGCAGTACTTC.

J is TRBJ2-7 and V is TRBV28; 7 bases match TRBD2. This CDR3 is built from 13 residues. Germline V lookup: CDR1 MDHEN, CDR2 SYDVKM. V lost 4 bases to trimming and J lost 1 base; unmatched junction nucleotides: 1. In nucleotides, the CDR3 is TGTGCCAGCAGTTCCGGGAGGTCCTACGAGCAGTACTTC. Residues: CASSSGRSYEQYF.

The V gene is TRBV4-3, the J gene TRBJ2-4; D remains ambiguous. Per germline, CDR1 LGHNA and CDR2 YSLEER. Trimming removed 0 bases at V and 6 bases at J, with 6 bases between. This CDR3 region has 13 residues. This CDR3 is CASSQDRGNIQYF. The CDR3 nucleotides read TGCGCCAGCAGCCAAGATCGCGGAAACATTCAGTACTTC.

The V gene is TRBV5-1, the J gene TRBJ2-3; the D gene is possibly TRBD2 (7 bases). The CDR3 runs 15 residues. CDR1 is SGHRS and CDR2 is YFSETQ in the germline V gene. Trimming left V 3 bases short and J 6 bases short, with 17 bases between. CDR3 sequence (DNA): TGCGCCAGCAGCTCTCCTTCGGGGGGCGTGGATACGCAGTATTTT. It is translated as CASSSPSGGVDTQYF.

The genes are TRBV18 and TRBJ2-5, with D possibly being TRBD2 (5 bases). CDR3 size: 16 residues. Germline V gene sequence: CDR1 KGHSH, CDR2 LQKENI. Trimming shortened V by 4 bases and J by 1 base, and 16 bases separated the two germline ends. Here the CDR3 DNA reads TGTGCCAGCTCACTCTCTAGCCCCCAAGCCCAAGAGACCCAGTACTTC. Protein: CASSLSSPQAQETQYF.

CDR3 sequence reads: CASKRQGAIGGYTF. The DNA of the CDR3 is TGTGCCAGCAAGAGACAGGGGGCGATTGGGGGCTACACCTTC. V usage is TRBV13 and J usage is TRBJ1-2, with TRBD1 matching 10 bases. Germline assignment: CDR1 PRHDT and CDR2 FYEKMQ (reference sequence). This CDR3 comprises 14 residues. V was pared by 7 bases and J by 8 bases, with 10 bases of the junction left unmatched.

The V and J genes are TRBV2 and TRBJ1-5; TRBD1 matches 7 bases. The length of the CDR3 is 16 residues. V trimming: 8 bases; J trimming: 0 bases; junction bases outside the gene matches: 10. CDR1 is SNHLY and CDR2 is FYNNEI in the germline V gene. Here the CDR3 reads CASSTGSTYSNQPQHF. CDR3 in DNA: TGTGCCAGCTCGACAGGGAGCACCTATAGCAATCAGCCCCAGCATTTT.

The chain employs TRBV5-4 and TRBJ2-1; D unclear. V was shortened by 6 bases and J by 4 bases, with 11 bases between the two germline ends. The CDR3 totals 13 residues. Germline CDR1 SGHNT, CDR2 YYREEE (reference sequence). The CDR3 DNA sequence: TGTGCCAGCACCTCCGAGGCATACAATGAGCAGTTCTTC. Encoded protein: CASTSEAYNEQFF.

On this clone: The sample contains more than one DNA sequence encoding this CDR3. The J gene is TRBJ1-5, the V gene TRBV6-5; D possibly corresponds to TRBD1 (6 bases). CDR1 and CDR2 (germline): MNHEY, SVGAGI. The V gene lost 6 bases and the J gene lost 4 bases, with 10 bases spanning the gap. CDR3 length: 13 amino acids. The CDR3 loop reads CASSRDTNQPQHF. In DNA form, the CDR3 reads TGTGCCAGCAGCCGGGACACTAATCAGCCCCAGCATTTT.

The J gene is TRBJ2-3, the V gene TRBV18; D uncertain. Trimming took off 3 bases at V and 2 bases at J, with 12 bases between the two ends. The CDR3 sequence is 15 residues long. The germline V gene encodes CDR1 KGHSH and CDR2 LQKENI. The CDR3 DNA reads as TGTGCCAGCTCACCGAGTTATAAGTCCACAGATACGCAGTATTTT. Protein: CASSPSYKSTDTQYF.

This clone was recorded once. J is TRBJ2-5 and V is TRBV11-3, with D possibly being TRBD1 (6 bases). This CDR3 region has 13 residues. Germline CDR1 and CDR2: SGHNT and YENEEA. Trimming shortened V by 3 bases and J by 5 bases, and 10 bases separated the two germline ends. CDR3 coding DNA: TGTGCCAGCAGCTTGGGGGCTGTGGAGACCCAGTACTTC. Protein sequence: CASSLGAVETQYF.

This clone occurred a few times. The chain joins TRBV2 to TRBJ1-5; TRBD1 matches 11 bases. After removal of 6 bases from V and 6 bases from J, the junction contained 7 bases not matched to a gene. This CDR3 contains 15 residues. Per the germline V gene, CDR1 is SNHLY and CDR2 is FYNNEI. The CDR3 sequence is CASRRGQGAGQPQHF. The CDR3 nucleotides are TGTGCCAGCAGACGAGGACAGGGGGCAGGTCAGCCCCAGCATTTT.

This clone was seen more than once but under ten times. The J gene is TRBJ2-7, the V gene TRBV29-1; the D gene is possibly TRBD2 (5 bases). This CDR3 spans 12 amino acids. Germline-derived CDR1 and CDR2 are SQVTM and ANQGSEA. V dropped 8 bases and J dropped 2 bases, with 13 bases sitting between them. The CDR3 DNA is TGCAGCTCAACGGACGGGACCTACGAGCAGTACTTC. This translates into CSSTDGTYEQYF.

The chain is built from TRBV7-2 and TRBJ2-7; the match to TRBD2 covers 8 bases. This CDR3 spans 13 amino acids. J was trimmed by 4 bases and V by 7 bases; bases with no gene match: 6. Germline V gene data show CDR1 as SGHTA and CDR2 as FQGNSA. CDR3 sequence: CASMSGGGYEQYF. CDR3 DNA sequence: TGTGCCAGCATGAGCGGGGGAGGGTACGAGCAGTACTTC.

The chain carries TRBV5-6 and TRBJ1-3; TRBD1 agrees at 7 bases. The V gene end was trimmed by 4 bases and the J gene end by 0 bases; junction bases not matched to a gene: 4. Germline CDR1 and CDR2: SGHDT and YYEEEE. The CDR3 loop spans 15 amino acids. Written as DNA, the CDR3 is TGTGCCAGCAGCGGACGACAGGGCTCTGGAAACACCATATATTTT. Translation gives CASSGRQGSGNTIYF.

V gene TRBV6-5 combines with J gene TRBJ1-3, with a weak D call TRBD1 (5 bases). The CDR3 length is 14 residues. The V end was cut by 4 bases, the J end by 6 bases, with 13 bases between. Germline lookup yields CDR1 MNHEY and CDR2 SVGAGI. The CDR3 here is CASSSPQTANTIYF. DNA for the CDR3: TGTGCCAGCAGTTCCCCCCAGACAGCAAACACCATATATTTT.

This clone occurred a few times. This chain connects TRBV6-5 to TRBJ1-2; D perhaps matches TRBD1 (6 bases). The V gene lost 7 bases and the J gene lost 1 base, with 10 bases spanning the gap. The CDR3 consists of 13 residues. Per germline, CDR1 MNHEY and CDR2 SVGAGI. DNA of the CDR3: TGTGCCAGCAAGGGGACAAGTAACTATGGCTACACCTTC. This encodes CASKGTSNYGYTF.